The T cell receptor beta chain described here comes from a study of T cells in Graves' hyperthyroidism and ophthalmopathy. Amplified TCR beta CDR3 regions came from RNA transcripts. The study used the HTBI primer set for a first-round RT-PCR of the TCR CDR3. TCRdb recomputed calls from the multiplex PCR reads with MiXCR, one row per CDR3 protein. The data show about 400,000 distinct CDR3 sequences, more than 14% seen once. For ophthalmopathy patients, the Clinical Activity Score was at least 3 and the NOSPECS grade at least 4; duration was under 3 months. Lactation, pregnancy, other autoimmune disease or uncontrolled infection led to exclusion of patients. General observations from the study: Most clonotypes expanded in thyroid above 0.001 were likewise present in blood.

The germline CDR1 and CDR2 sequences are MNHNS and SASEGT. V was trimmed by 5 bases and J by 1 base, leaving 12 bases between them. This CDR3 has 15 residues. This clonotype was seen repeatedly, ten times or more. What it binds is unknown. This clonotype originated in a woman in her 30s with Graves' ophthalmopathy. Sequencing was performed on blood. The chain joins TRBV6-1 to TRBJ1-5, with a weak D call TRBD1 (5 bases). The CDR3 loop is CASSSRQFSNQPQHF. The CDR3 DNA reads TGTGCCAGCAGTTCAAGACAGTTCAGCAATCAGCCCCAGCATTTT.